These T cell receptor beta chains were read from a single sample in a study of persistence of HIV-infected CD4 T cells. For these TCRs, the target antigens are not known. Clones were read by immunoSEQ multiplex PCR, and TCRdb kept only the in-frame ones, dropping some. In the table there are 40,000 to 55,000 clones, about 80% of which are singletons. Sequenced material: CD4+ T cells sorted from PBMCs after approximately 19-hour stimulation, taken from a patient who received antiretroviral therapy. All receptors come from an adult man with HIV who was CMV-seropositive. CDR3s include the opening cysteine and the closing phenylalanine or tryptophan. The D gene is left open where the match is weak. For some rows the clone size is stated as once, few or many, or as a class when expanded; others skip it.

J	V	D	size	DNA	CDR3
TRBJ2-5	TRBV15	-	-	TGTGCCACCAGCAGGGGCCCGGAGACCCAGTACTTC	CATSRGPETQYF
TRBJ2-7	TRBV9	TRBD1	-	TGTGCCAGCAGCGTAGAGTCAGGGGGCTCCTACGAGCAGTACTTC	CASSVESGGSYEQYF
TRBJ2-5	TRBV30	-	-	TGTGCCTGGAGTTACTTTGTGGGACTGGTGGAAGAGACCCAGTACTTC	CAWSYFVGLVEETQYF
TRBJ1-3	TRBV5-6	-	-	TGTGCCAGCAGCTTGGGAGCCTTTAGCTCTGGAAACACCATATATTTT	CASSLGAFSSGNTIYF
TRBJ2-1	TRBV20-1	-	-	TGCAGTGCCCGAAGGGACAATGAGCAGTTCTTC	CSARRDNEQFF
TRBJ2-5	TRBV5-6	-	-	TGTGCCAGCAGCTTGGCCGGTGGGGAGACCCAGTACTTC	CASSLAGGETQYF
TRBJ2-6	TRBV6-5	-	-	TGTGCCAGCAGTTACTATCTGGGGTCTGGGGCCAACGTCCTGACTTTC	CASSYYLGSGANVLTF
TRBJ1-2	TRBV5-6	-	-	TGTGCCAGCAGCTTGGCCAGGAGCATTTATGGCTACACCTTC	CASSLARSIYGYTF
TRBJ2-7	TRBV29-1	TRBD2	-	TGCAGCGTTGAAGGCCCGCCTGGGACTAGCGGGAGCCTAGCCTCCTACGAGCAGTACTTC	CSVEGPPGTSGSLASYEQYF
TRBJ1-1	TRBV5-1	-	-	TGCGCCAGCAGCTTGGGGCGAGACACTGAAGCTTTCTTT	CASSLGRDTEAFF
TRBJ1-2	TRBV5-1	TRBD1	-	TGCGCCAGCAGCTTCGACAGGGGGAACTATGGCTACACCTTC	CASSFDRGNYGYTF
TRBJ2-1	TRBV21-1	-	-	TGTGCCAGCAGCATGCACGGGGGCGGGAGGAAAGCTGGCCCCTACAATGAGCAGTTCTTC	CASSMHGGGRKAGPYNEQFF
TRBJ1-1	TRBV5-1	TRBD1	few	TGCGCCAGCAGCAGGGCAGGACAGGGGAACACTGAAGCTTTCTTT	CASSRAGQGNTEAFF
TRBJ1-1	TRBV2	TRBD1	few	TGTGCCAGCGACAGGGGCGGCAACACTGAAGCTTTCTTT	CASDRGGNTEAFF
TRBJ1-3	TRBV18	-	-	TGTGCCAGCTCACCCCTCGGCGGACAGTCGAGCTCTGGAAACACCATATATTTT	CASSPLGGQSSSGNTIYF
TRBJ2-2	TRBV30	-	once	TGTGCCCGCCGCTTAGGGGGGATCGGGGAGCTGTTTTTT	CARRLGGIGELFF
TRBJ1-2	TRBV4-1	TRBD1	-	TGCGCCAGCAGCCAAGCCGCCGGGACAGTTTATGGCTACACCTTC	CASSQAAGTVYGYTF
TRBJ1-1	TRBV14	-	-	TGTGCCAGCAGTCTATACCCTGATATGAACACTGAAGCTTTCTTT	CASSLYPDMNTEAFF
TRBJ1-1	TRBV19	-	-	TGTGCCAGTAGTAGGGACCCGAACACTGAAGCTTTCTTT	CASSRDPNTEAFF
TRBJ1-5	TRBV30	-	-	TGTGCCTGGAGTGTAAGGGGCAATCAGCCCCAGCATTTT	CAWSVRGNQPQHF
TRBJ1-1	TRBV10-3	TRBD1	few	TGTGCCATCAGGGAAACAGGGGATAACACTGAAGCTTTCTTT	CAIRETGDNTEAFF
TRBJ1-3	TRBV5-6	-	-	TGTGCCAGCAGCTTAGAGAGATACTCTGGAAACACCATATATTTT	CASSLERYSGNTIYF
TRBJ2-7	TRBV15	-	-	TGTGCCACCAGCAGGCGGGACTCGTCCTACGAGCAGTACTTC	CATSRRDSSYEQYF
TRBJ1-2	TRBV10-3	-	-	TGTGCCATCACCACGGGGATTTACGGCTACACCTTC	CAITTGIYGYTF
TRBJ1-2	TRBV12-3/TRBV12-4	-	-	TGTGCCAGCAGTACAGGCCCCTATGGCTACACCTTC	CASSTGPYGYTF
TRBJ1-5	TRBV19	-	once	TGTGCCAGTACAAAACTCCTGGGGGTTAGCAATCAGCCCCAGCATTTT	CASTKLLGVSNQPQHF
TRBJ1-5	TRBV7-9	TRBD1	-	TGTGCCAGCAGCTTAGGGGACAGGGTGGGGCAGCCCCAGCATTTT	CASSLGDRVGQPQHF
TRBJ1-3	TRBV7-2	-	-	TGTGCCAGCAGCTCCGACAGCTACTCTGGAAACACCATATATTTT	CASSSDSYSGNTIYF
TRBJ1-3	TRBV7-8	TRBD1	-	TGTGCCAGCAGCTTAGAGGGGGCGGGGCCCCTCTCTGGAAACACCATATATTTT	CASSLEGAGPLSGNTIYF
TRBJ1-2	TRBV7-2	-	-	TGTGCCAGCAGCGTAGGGACCGCTAGAGCTAACTATGGCTACACCTTC	CASSVGTARANYGYTF
TRBJ1-4	TRBV30	-	few	TGTGCCTGGAGCGCCGGACGGGTTACTGAAAAACTGTTTTTT	CAWSAGRVTEKLFF
TRBJ1-2	TRBV4-1	-	few	TGCGCCAGCAGCCAAGATACCAGGACAAGGGGCCCAAACTATGGCTACACCTTC	CASSQDTRTRGPNYGYTF
TRBJ2-2	TRBV30	-	-	TGTGCCTGGAGTGTACGAACAGGCTACACCGGGGAGCTGTTTTTT	CAWSVRTGYTGELFF
TRBJ1-1	TRBV19	-	-	TGTGCCAGTAGTATAGCGCCCAGGAACACTGAAGCTTTCTTT	CASSIAPRNTEAFF
TRBJ2-7	TRBV6-5	-	few	TGTGCCAGCAGTTGGGGCGGTTACGAGCAGTACTTC	CASSWGGYEQYF
TRBJ2-1	TRBV30	TRBD2	-	TGTGCCTGGAGTACGGGACTAGCGGGAGTTAGTGGTTACAATGAGCAGTTCTTC	CAWSTGLAGVSGYNEQFF
TRBJ1-6	TRBV14	-	few	TGTGCCAGCAGCCAAGGGGGGTCCTATAATTCACCCCTCCACTTT	CASSQGGSYNSPLHF
TRBJ2-1	TRBV9	-	-	TGTGCCAGCAGCGTAGGGTACAATGAGCAGTTCTTC	CASSVGYNEQFF
TRBJ2-7	TRBV6-2/TRBV6-3	TRBD2	-	TGTGCCAGCAGTTACAACAGCGGGAGATTTCAGTACTTC	CASSYNSGRFQYF
TRBJ2-7	TRBV5-1	-	-	TGCGCCAGCAGCTTGGGACACTTCTCCTACGAGCAGTACTTC	CASSLGHFSYEQYF
TRBJ2-5	TRBV5-8	-	-	TGTGCCAGCAGCTTGGGAGCGGGCCTTGGGTCGCAGGAGACCCAGTACTTC	CASSLGAGLGSQETQYF
TRBJ1-2	TRBV4-1	TRBD1	-	TGCGCCAGCAGCCTATCAGGGGGCGAGATTAACTATGGCTACACCTTC	CASSLSGGEINYGYTF
TRBJ1-6	TRBV5-6	-	-	TGTGCCAGCAGCTTGACAGGGATTTCACCCCTCCACTTT	CASSLTGISPLHF
TRBJ1-4	TRBV27	TRBD1	-	TGTGCCAGCAGATACAACAGGGGTGAAAAACTGTTTTTT	CASRYNRGEKLFF
TRBJ1-2	TRBV5-1	-	-	TGCGCCAGCAGCTTGGCCGGGCCCAGCGGGGGTGGCTACACCTTC	CASSLAGPSGGGYTF
TRBJ1-1	TRBV6-1	-	-	TGTGCCAGCAGTGAACAACAGGGAGAAAGAACTGAAGCTTTCTTT	CASSEQQGERTEAFF
TRBJ1-5	TRBV3-1/TRBV3-2	-	few	TGTGCCAGCAGCCAAGGTAACAGCAATCAGCCCCAGCATTTT	CASSQGNSNQPQHF
TRBJ2-7	TRBV30	-	-	TGTGCCTGGAGTGTACGGTGGGAGCAGTACTTC	CAWSVRWEQYF
TRBJ2-7	TRBV11-2	TRBD1	-	TGTGCCAGCAGCCTTCAAAGGACAGGTGCCTACGAGCAGTACTTC	CASSLQRTGAYEQYF
TRBJ2-2	TRBV3-1/TRBV3-2	TRBD2	-	TGTGCCAGCAGCCAAATAGCGGGGGGAACGAACACCGGGGAGCTGTTTTTT	CASSQIAGGTNTGELFF